This TCR beta chain stems from a study of CD8 T cells in Susac syndrome. This CDR3 is 10 amino acids long. Between the trimmed V and J ends, which lost 4 bases and 4 bases, there was a span of 2 bases. Germline CDR1 reads SNHLY; CDR2 reads FYNNEI. Random hexamers were used to reverse transcribe about 0.5 to 1 ug of RNA. The immunoSEQ assay covered 54 Vbeta and 13 Jbeta segments for CDR3. TCRdb recomputed calls from the immunoSEQ multiplex PCR reads with MiXCR, one row per CDR3 protein. Here the sample spans about 150,000 distinct CDR3 sequences, around 95% being singletons. Sequencing of TCR beta covered CD8+ and CD4+ T cells obtained from blood. Relapsing-remitting disease, either stable or active, was present in the multiple sclerosis controls, who were treatment-naive patients. Negative isolation was applied to CD8+ and CD4+ T cells, and FACS enrichment was applied to TEMRA cells.

The sequenced sample consisted of CD8+ T cells from PBMCs. The source is a human donor with multiple sclerosis. V usage is TRBV2 and J usage is TRBJ2-7; no firm D call. The CDR3 sequence is CASSVYEQYF. The CDR3, as DNA: TGTGCCAGCAGTGTTTACGAGCAGTACTTC.